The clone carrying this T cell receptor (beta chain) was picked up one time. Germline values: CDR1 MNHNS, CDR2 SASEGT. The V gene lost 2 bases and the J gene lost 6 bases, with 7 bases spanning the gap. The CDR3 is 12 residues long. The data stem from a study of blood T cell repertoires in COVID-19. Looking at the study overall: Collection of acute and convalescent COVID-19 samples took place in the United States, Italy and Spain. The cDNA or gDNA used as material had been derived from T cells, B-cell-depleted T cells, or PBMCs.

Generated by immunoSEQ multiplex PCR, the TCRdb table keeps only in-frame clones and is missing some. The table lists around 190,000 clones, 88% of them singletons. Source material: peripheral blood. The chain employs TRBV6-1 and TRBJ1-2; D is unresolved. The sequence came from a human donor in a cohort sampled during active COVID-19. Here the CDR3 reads CASSELADGYTF. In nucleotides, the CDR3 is TGTGCCAGCAGTGAACTGGCGGATGGCTACACCTTC.